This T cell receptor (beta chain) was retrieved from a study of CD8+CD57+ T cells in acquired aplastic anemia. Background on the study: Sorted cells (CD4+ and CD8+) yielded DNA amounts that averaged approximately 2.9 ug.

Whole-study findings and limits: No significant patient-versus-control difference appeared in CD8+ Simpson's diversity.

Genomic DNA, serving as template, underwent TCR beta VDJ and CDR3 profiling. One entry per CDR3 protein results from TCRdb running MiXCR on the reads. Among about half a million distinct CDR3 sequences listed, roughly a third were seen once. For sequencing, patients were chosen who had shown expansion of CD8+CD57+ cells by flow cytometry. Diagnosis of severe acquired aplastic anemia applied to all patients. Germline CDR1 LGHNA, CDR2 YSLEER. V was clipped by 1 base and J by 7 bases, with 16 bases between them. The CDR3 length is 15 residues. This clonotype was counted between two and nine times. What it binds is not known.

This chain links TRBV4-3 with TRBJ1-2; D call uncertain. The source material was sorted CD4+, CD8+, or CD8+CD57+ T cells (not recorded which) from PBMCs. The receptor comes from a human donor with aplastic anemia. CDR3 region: CASSQGMVDNGGYTF. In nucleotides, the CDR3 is TGCGCCAGCAGCCAAGGAATGGTGGATAACGGTGGCTACACCTTC.